This T cell receptor beta chain was recorded in a study of T-cell reconstitution after alpha-beta-depleted transplantation in children. Whole-study findings and limits: A year post-transplant, T-cell counts and diversity derived mostly from newly produced T cells. Several patients had high TCRbeta diversity at day 60; it came from surviving recipient T cells and thymic progenitors. After transplant, at about two months, alpha-beta T cells were reportedly derived from several hundred expanded graft clones.

The germline V and J ends were trimmed by 10 bases and 4 bases, with 16 bases remaining between them. Germline loops: CDR1 MNHNS, CDR2 SASEGT. The CDR3 length is 13 residues. Points on this clonotype: Its specificity is unknown.

Preparation of the TCRbeta library was carried out with unique molecular identifiers. TCRdb reanalysed the PCR reads using MiXCR and keeps one entry per CDR3 protein. The sample consists of 550,000 to 600,000 distinct CDR3 sequences, under 25% of them appearing once. Sequences were derived from PBMCs, mostly from graft donor cells, sampled 360 days after TCRalphabeta/CD19-depleted stem cell transplant. V is TRBV6-1 and J is TRBJ1-2, with D perhaps TRBD1 (6 bases). The origin of this receptor is a boy less than two years old who had a stem cell transplant for acute myeloid leukemia, so the T cells may come from the graft donor. CDR3 in amino acids: CATKTGDSYGYTF. CDR3 DNA: TGTGCCACCAAGACAGGCGACAGCTATGGCTACACCTTC.